The 22 T cell receptor beta chains presented below share a single source sample, sequenced in a study of control samples from healthy donors and cancer patients. Using immunoSEQ multiplex PCR, the repertoire was profiled, and TCRdb retains in-frame clones only, with some absent. The table records around 95,000 clones, approximately 84% of them present only once. Sequencing was performed on blood. The receptor set was obtained from a woman in her fifties or sixties in good health.

V is TRBV6-6 and J is TRBJ1-2; a weak D match, TRBD1 (6 bases). Between the trimmed V and J ends, which lost 6 bases and 4 bases, there was a span of 15 bases. Germline V lookup: CDR1 MNHNY, CDR2 SVGAGI (reference sequence). There are 14 residues in the CDR3. The CDR3 coding sequence is TGTGCCAGCAGCCCTACTGGACAGCTCTATGGCTACACCTTC. Amino acids: CASSPTGQLYGYTF.

V and J are TRBV13 and TRBJ2-1; no firm D call. CDR1 and CDR2 (germline): PRHDT, FYEKMQ (reference sequence). V was pared by 7 bases and J by 13 bases, with 11 bases between. CDR3 length equals 10 residues. The CDR3 reads CASIRSPQFF. In DNA form, the CDR3 reads TGTGCCAGCATTAGAAGCCCCCAGTTCTTC. The whole variable domain, remainder taken from reference TRBV13 and TRBJ2-1, is AAGVIQSPRHLIKEKRETATLKCYPIPRHDTVYWYQQGPGQDPQFLISFYEKMQSDKGSIPDRFSAQQFSDYHSELNMSSLELGDSALYFCASIRSPQFFGPGTRLTVL.

V usage is TRBV7-8 and J usage is TRBJ2-7; 9 nucleotides align to TRBD1. The CDR3 has 15 residues. Germline V CDR1 and CDR2: SGHVS, FQNEAQ. V shed 1 base and J 2 bases; nucleotides not matched to a gene: 3. The CDR3 DNA follows: TGTGCCAGCAGCTTAGTTGGGACAGGGACCTACGAGCAGTACTTC. This gives the protein CASSLVGTGTYEQYF.

This clone showed up just once. Additional DNA sequences in this sample encode the identical CDR3. The rearrangement links TRBV3-1 (or the pseudogene TRBV3-2) to TRBJ2-7, with D uncertain. The CDR3 contains 12 residues. Trimming removed 1 base at V and 2 bases at J, with 3 bases between. Germline assignment: CDR1 LGHDT and CDR2 YNNKEL (reference sequence). CDR3 protein: CASSQGAYEQYF. CDR3 sequence (DNA): TGTGCCAGCAGCCAAGGAGCCTACGAGCAGTACTTC.

This chain joins TRBV6-2 or TRBV6-3 and TRBJ1-1, with D unclear. The CDR3 is 13 amino acids. Germline loops: CDR1 MNHEY, CDR2 SVGEGT. Trimming stripped 4 bases from V and 1 base from J, with 7 bases between. CDR3 protein: CASSSTSNTEAFF. The CDR3 DNA reads as TGTGCCAGCAGTTCGACGTCGAACACTGAAGCTTTCTTT.

The rearrangement links TRBV18 to TRBJ2-3; a possible D gene is TRBD2 (6 bases). Between the trimmed V and J ends, which lost 3 bases and 2 bases, there was a span of 15 bases. Per the germline V gene, CDR1 is KGHSH and CDR2 is LQKENI. The CDR3 has 16 residues. The CDR3 sequence is CASSPRDSTNTDTQYF. The CDR3 region has the DNA TGTGCCAGCTCACCTCGGGACTCTACGAACACAGATACGCAGTATTTT.

This clone was counted a single time. This chain connects TRBV19 to TRBJ1-1; D is unresolved. This CDR3 is built from 11 residues. V shed 7 bases and J shed 3 bases, with 6 bases lying between them. Germline lookup yields CDR1 LNHDA and CDR2 SQIVND (reference sequence). CDR3 region: CASTGYTEAFF. The CDR3 DNA follows: TGTGCCAGTACCGGATACACTGAAGCTTTCTTT.

This sequence joins TRBV9 and TRBJ2-3; 8 bases line up with TRBD2. V lost 6 bases, J lost 3 bases, and 3 bases stayed unmatched. The CDR3 runs to 13 residues. The germline gives CDR1 SGDLS, CDR2 YYNGEE. The CDR3 nucleotides are TGTGCCAGCACTAGCGGGTTTACAGATACGCAGTATTTT. This codes for CASTSGFTDTQYF.

The chain is built from TRBV19 and TRBJ2-3; possible D gene TRBD2, 5 bases. V dropped 2 bases and J dropped 4 bases, with 19 bases sitting between them. CDR3 length: 17 residues. Germline CDR1 and CDR2: LNHDA and SQIVND (reference sequence). CDR3 in DNA: TGTGCCAGTAGTATATGGGCTAGCTCCGTGTCGGCAGATACGCAGTATTTT. This encodes CASSIWASSVSADTQYF.

This clone was seen a few times. V is TRBV6-1 and J is TRBJ2-3; 7 nucleotides align to TRBD2. Germline CDR1 MNHNS, CDR2 SASEGT. This CDR3 is built from 17 residues. The V and J ends lost 0 bases and 3 bases, in that order; junction bases with no gene match: 9. CDR3: CASSEAQWGGFTDTQYF. DNA of the CDR3: TGTGCCAGCAGTGAAGCGCAATGGGGGGGATTTACAGATACGCAGTATTTT.

The chain couples TRBV6-5 to TRBJ2-5; 10 bases are a match to TRBD1. The V segment lost 8 bases and the J segment 1 base; nucleotides outside the gene matches: 1. Germline assignment: CDR1 MNHEY and CDR2 SVGAGI. This CDR3 is 13 amino acids long. The CDR3 nucleotides read TGTGCCAGCCGGGACAGGGGCCAAGAGACCCAGTACTTC. It translates to CASRDRGQETQYF.

The J gene is TRBJ2-5, the V gene TRBV30; 14 nucleotides match TRBD2. V trimming: 2 bases; J trimming: 3 bases; junction bases outside the gene matches: 11. CDR1 is GTSNPN, CDR2 SVGIG, per germline (reference sequence). The CDR3 spans 18 residues. CDR3 nucleotides: TGTGCCTGGAGTCTCAGACTAGCGGGAGGGCCCAAGGAAGAGACCCAGTACTTC. This gives the protein CAWSLRLAGGPKEETQYF.

The rearrangement uses TRBV6-6 and TRBJ1-2; no clear D. The CDR3 has 14 amino acids. Germline CDR1 reads MNHNY; CDR2 reads SVGAGI (reference sequence). Between the trimmed V and J ends, which lost 5 bases and 1 base, there was a span of 11 bases. CDR3 nucleotide sequence: TGTGCCAGCAGTACGGAGGGAGGTAACTATGGCTACACCTTC. As protein: CASSTEGGNYGYTF.

The chain is built from TRBV24-1 and TRBJ1-3, with no clear D. V dropped 6 bases and J dropped 12 bases, with 11 bases sitting between them. The CDR3 contains 11 residues. Looked up from germline, CDR1 is KGHDR and CDR2 is SFDVKD. The CDR3 bases are TGTGCCACCAGTTCGGGAGTTGGCATATATTTT. Its translation: CATSSGVGIYF.

This clone was seen only once. The J gene is TRBJ2-1, the V gene TRBV11-2, with D possibly TRBD2 on 6 matching bases. Germline CDR1 SGHAT, CDR2 FQNNGV. V lost 0 bases and J lost 6, with 12 bases in between. This CDR3 comprises 15 residues. This CDR3 reads CASSLDGGTFNEQFF. As DNA, the CDR3 is TGTGCCAGCAGCTTAGATGGGGGGACGTTCAATGAGCAGTTCTTC. Variable domain in full (rest from reference TRBV11-2 and TRBJ2-1): EAGVAQSPRYKIIEKRQSVAFWCNPISGHATLYWYQQILGQGPKLLIQFQNNGVVDDSQLPKDRFSAERLKGVDSTLKIQPAKLEDSAVYLCASSLDGGTFNEQFFGPGTRLTVL.

The chain is built from TRBV27 and TRBJ2-7; D is undetermined. V shed 3 bases and J shed 13 bases, with 19 bases lying between them. From germline, CDR1 is MNHEY and CDR2 SMNVEV (reference sequence). The CDR3 runs 13 residues. CDR3 region: CASSLGREALIYF. As DNA, the CDR3 is TGTGCCAGCAGTTTGGGTCGCGAGGCCCTCATATACTTC.

The chain carries TRBV7-3 and TRBJ2-1; D gene ambiguous. Germline V gives CDR1 SGHTA, CDR2 FQGTGA. Deletions cut 3 bases from V and 4 bases from J, with 7 bases between. CDR3 length: 13 residues. This CDR3 is CASSLWIYNEQFF. The CDR3 DNA is TGTGCCAGCAGCTTGTGGATATACAATGAGCAGTTCTTC.

Here the CDR3 DNA reads TGTGCCAGCAGCATGGGACAGCGGTACAATGAGCAGTTCTTC. It codes for CASSMGQRYNEQFF. The V and J genes are TRBV11-2 and TRBJ2-1; 7 nucleotides agree with TRBD1. Germline lookup yields CDR1 SGHAT and CDR2 FQNNGV. V lost 5 bases to trimming and J lost 4 bases; unmatched junction nucleotides: 5. The CDR3 extends over 14 amino acids. Together with reference TRBV11-2 and TRBJ2-1, the CDR3 gives the full variable domain: EAGVAQSPRYKIIEKRQSVAFWCNPISGHATLYWYQQILGQGPKLLIQFQNNGVVDDSQLPKDRFSAERLKGVDSTLKIQPAKLEDSAVYLCASSMGQRYNEQFFGPGTRLTVL.

This clone appeared once. The chain joins TRBV15 to TRBJ1-1, with D hard to call. The CDR3 covers 18 residues. Germline V CDR1 and CDR2: LNHNV, YYDKDF (reference sequence). V lost 1 base and J 0 bases, leaving 18 bases between the germline ends. CDR3 sequence: CATSRGVRVGSMNTEAFF. In DNA form, the CDR3 reads TGTGCCACCAGCAGAGGGGTTCGGGTGGGCAGCATGAACACTGAAGCTTTCTTT.

This clone was picked up a small number of times. The chain couples TRBV9 to TRBJ1-2; TRBD1 agrees at 8 bases. J was trimmed by 9 bases and V by 1 base; bases with no gene match: 5. Germline lookup yields CDR1 SGDLS and CDR2 YYNGEE. The CDR3 sequence is 13 residues long. CDR3 sequence reads: CASSVNQGASYTF. CDR3 nucleotide sequence: TGTGCCAGCAGCGTAAACCAGGGGGCCAGCTACACCTTC.

The rearrangement links TRBV30 to TRBJ1-1, with a tentative D call TRBD1 (6 bases). V dropped 4 bases and J dropped 6 bases, with 15 bases sitting between them. Per germline, CDR1 GTSNPN and CDR2 SVGIG (reference sequence). This CDR3 spans 13 amino acids. The CDR3 reads CAWKQQGMSEAFF. CDR3 coding DNA: TGTGCCTGGAAACAACAGGGAATGTCTGAAGCTTTCTTT.

The CDR3 protein is CASSSTGTALNTEAFF. The CDR3 region has the DNA TGCGCCAGCAGCTCCACAGGGACGGCCTTGAACACTGAAGCTTTCTTT. This chain connects TRBV5-1 to TRBJ1-1, with D tentatively TRBD1 (6 bases). CDR3 size: 16 residues. Trimming left V 3 bases short and J 0 bases short, with 15 bases between. Germline V gene lookup returns CDR1 SGHRS and CDR2 YFSETQ.